The 10 T cell receptor beta chains reported below all come from one sample, sequenced in a study of CD4 T cells in relation to SARS-CoV-2 and coronaviruses. Their specific antigens are unknown. Repertoires were generated with immunoSEQ multiplex PCR, while TCRdb's copy carries only in-frame clones and drops some. The sample lists 40,000 or so clones, 82% occurring once. Input material: naive CD4+ T cells from PBMCs, cultured in vitro. Subset indicated: naive CD4+ T cells isolated by negative enrichment. The receptors derive from an adult with COVID-19.

The chain is built from TRBV7-9 and TRBJ1-4, with no clear D. Per germline, CDR1 SEHNR and CDR2 FQNEAQ (reference sequence). This CDR3 is built from 12 residues. V lost 4 bases to trimming and J lost 4 bases, with 4 bases between them. The CDR3 protein is CASSSDNEKLFF. In nucleotides, the CDR3 is TGTGCCAGCAGCTCGGATAATGAAAAACTGTTTTTT. Based on the CDR3 plus reference TRBV7-9 and TRBJ1-4, the full variable domain is DTGVSQNPRHKITKRGQNVTFRCDPISEHNRLYWYRQTLGQGPEFLTYFQNEAQLEKSRLLSDRFSAERPKGSFSTLEIQRTEQGDSAMYLCASSSDNEKLFFGSGTQLSVL.

The chain is built from TRBV5-1 and TRBJ2-3; 8 bases match TRBD2. Trimming cost V 4 bases and J 5 bases; bases outside gene matches: 6. The CDR3 runs to 14 residues. Germline CDR1 SGHRS, CDR2 YFSETQ. CDR3 DNA sequence: TGCGCCAGCAGCCTGGCAGCGGGGGAAGATACGCAGTATTTT. Translating it yields CASSLAAGEDTQYF. The entire variable domain, with the rest obtained from reference TRBV5-1 and TRBJ2-3, is as follows: KAGVTQTPRYLIKTRGQQVTLSCSPISGHRSVSWYQQTPGQGLQFLFEYFSETQRNKGNFPGRFSGRQFSNSRSEMNVSTLELGDSALYLCASSLAAGEDTQYFGPGTRLTVL.

This clone was seen just once. The CDR3 bases are TGTGCCAGCACGAAGGGGGCTGGGGCCAACGTCCTGACTTTC. Its translation: CASTKGAGANVLTF. The chain carries TRBV28 and TRBJ2-6; D possibly corresponds to TRBD1 (6 bases). V dropped 7 bases and J dropped 2 bases, with 9 bases sitting between them. This CDR3 spans 14 amino acids. Germline-derived CDR1 and CDR2 are MDHEN and SYDVKM.

V gene TRBV19 combines with J gene TRBJ1-1, with D uncertain. With 3 bases removed from V and 1 base from J, the gap between germline ends came to 6 bases. The CDR3 consists of 13 residues. Germline CDR1 is LNHDA and CDR2 is SQIVND (reference sequence). The CDR3 is CASSMSGNTEAFF. The CDR3 nucleotides read TGTGCCAGTAGTATGAGCGGGAACACTGAAGCTTTCTTT.

This clone occurred a few times. V is TRBV10-1 and J is TRBJ2-2; a possible D gene is TRBD2 (6 bases). The germline CDR1 and CDR2 sequences are WNHNN and SYGVQD (reference sequence). Trimming removed 4 bases at V and 0 bases at J, with 15 bases between. There are 17 residues in the CDR3. The CDR3 spells CASSGITGTPNTGELFF. CDR3 DNA sequence: TGCGCCAGCAGTGGAATTACCGGGACTCCGAACACCGGGGAGCTGTTTTTT.

The chain employs TRBV3-1 (or the pseudogene TRBV3-2) and TRBJ2-1, with 7 bases matching TRBD2. The CDR3 totals 13 residues. The V and J ends lost 0 bases and 9 bases, in that order; junction bases with no gene match: 2. CDR1 and CDR2 (germline): LGHDT, YNNKEL (reference sequence). The CDR3 loop is CASSQETSIEQFF. CDR3 coding DNA: TGTGCCAGCAGCCAAGAGACTAGCATTGAGCAGTTCTTC.

This clone was counted a single time. V usage is TRBV7-3 and J usage is TRBJ2-1; 15 bases are a match to TRBD2. The CDR3 has 15 amino acids. V trimming: 5 bases; J trimming: 7 bases; junction bases outside the gene matches: 3. Germline-derived CDR1 and CDR2 are SGHTA and FQGTGA. The CDR3 DNA reads as TGTGCCAGCAGCATCGGGACTAGCGGGAGGAATGAGCAGTTCTTC. Its translation: CASSIGTSGRNEQFF.

The chain has TRBV5-8 and TRBJ2-3; D unclear. V lost 2 bases and J 0 bases, leaving 7 bases between the germline ends. Germline V gene data show CDR1 as SGHTS and CDR2 as YDEGEE. The CDR3 spans 14 residues. CDR3 DNA sequence: TGTGCCAGCAGCTTTGGTCAGAGCACAGATACGCAGTATTTT. It translates to CASSFGQSTDTQYF. Complete variable domain (other parts from reference TRBV5-8 and TRBJ2-3): EAGVTQSPTHLIKTRGQQATLRCSPISGHTSVYWYQQALGLGLQFLLWYDEGEERNRGNFPPRFSGRQFPNYSSELNVNALELEDSALYLCASSFGQSTDTQYFGPGTRLTVL.

The genes are TRBV30 and TRBJ2-2; TRBD2 aligns across 11 bases. The ends lost 1 base at V and 5 bases at J; junction bases unmatched: 18. The V gene's germline CDR1 is GTSNPN and CDR2 SVGIG (reference sequence). The length of the CDR3 is 20 residues. The CDR3 sequence is CAWSEVYLPLAGGRTGELFF. Here the CDR3 DNA reads TGTGCCTGGAGTGAAGTCTATCTCCCGCTAGCGGGAGGTCGGACCGGGGAGCTGTTTTTT.

The chain joins TRBV24-1 to TRBJ2-5; no reliable D call. This CDR3 has 17 residues. Germline values: CDR1 KGHDR, CDR2 SFDVKD. The V gene lost 0 bases and the J gene lost 1 base, with 14 bases spanning the gap. CDR3 protein: CATSDLRADTSQETQYF. CDR3 bases: TGTGCCACCAGTGATTTGAGGGCCGATACCTCCCAAGAGACCCAGTACTTC.